The 27 T cell receptor beta chains listed next were all sequenced from one sample in a study of beta chain features in type 1 diabetes. Investigators reverse transcribed all isolated RNA, so they sequenced expressed TCRB transcripts. The protocol was immunoSEQ multiplex PCR, while the TCRdb copy is restricted to in-frame clones and leaves out a portion. The table has under 300,000 clones, around a quarter seen once; the top ten hold 4%. Sequencing was carried out using central memory CD4+ T cells from blood. Receptors were obtained from a man between 25 and 39 years old in good health.

This clone was recorded a few times. The chain carries TRBV7-9 and TRBJ2-6; no definite D call. Germline V CDR1 and CDR2: SEHNR, FQNEAQ (reference sequence). CDR3 length: 15 amino acids. Trimming shortened V by 3 bases and J by 0 bases, and 6 bases separated the two germline ends. The CDR3 region is CASSFASSGANVLTF. The CDR3 coding sequence is TGTGCCAGCAGCTTTGCCAGCTCTGGGGCCAACGTCCTGACTTTC.

In its sample, this clone was seen many times. V usage is TRBV11-2 and J usage is TRBJ2-2, with D possibly being TRBD1 or TRBD2 (5 bases each). This CDR3 has 14 residues. Germline assignment: CDR1 SGHAT and CDR2 FQNNGV. Trimming left V 1 base short and J 6 bases short, with 9 bases between. This CDR3 is CASSLGGTAGELFF. CDR3 coding DNA: TGTGCCAGCAGCTTAGGGGGGACCGCCGGGGAGCTGTTTTTT.

This clone was counted a single time. This is likely an artifact of a read error, given a far larger clone one base away. This chain connects TRBV18 to TRBJ2-2, with D perhaps given as TRBD1 or TRBD2 (5 bases each). Trimming took 8 bases from V and 4 from J, leaving 20 bases between them. CDR1 and CDR2 (germline): KGHSH, LQKENI. The CDR3 runs to 16 residues. The CDR3 loop reads CASASPGTVLTGELFF. The CDR3 bases are TGTGCCAGCGCGTCCCCCGGGACGGTCCTCACCGGGGAGCTGTTTTTT.

The chain couples TRBV18 to TRBJ2-7, with D tentatively TRBD2 (5 bases). V was shortened by 5 bases and J by 3 bases, with 8 bases between the two germline ends. Per germline, CDR1 KGHSH and CDR2 LQKENI. This CDR3 has 12 residues. The CDR3 DNA sequence: TGTGCCAGCTCAGGCGGGCTCTACGAGCAGTACTTC. It translates to CASSGGLYEQYF.

This chain uses TRBV29-1 with TRBJ2-7, with D unclear. Deletions cut 3 bases from V and 2 bases from J, with 8 bases between. The CDR3 consists of 12 residues. Germline CDR1 is SQVTM and CDR2 is ANQGSEA. The CDR3 DNA follows: TGCAGCGTTGAGTCTGGGGCCTACGAGCAGTACTTC. Its protein product is CSVESGAYEQYF.

This chain links TRBV29-1 with TRBJ2-1; D is perhaps TRBD1 or TRBD2 (5 bases each). The V and J ends lost 1 base and 0 bases respectively, with 10 bases between them. This CDR3 is built from 15 residues. Germline CDR1 SQVTM, CDR2 ANQGSEA. The CDR3 DNA sequence: TGCAGCGTTGAAGGGTGGGACCGCTCCTACAATGAGCAGTTCTTC. Its protein product is CSVEGWDRSYNEQFF.

This clone was detected ten times or more. This sequence joins TRBV14 and TRBJ2-1; D is undetermined. The germline V and J ends were trimmed by 5 bases and 11 bases, with 25 bases remaining between them. Per germline, CDR1 SGHDN and CDR2 FVKESK. CDR3 length: 16 residues. The CDR3 bases are TGTGCCAGCAGCAAAAGAAATAACTTCGCTCTTGTAAAGCAGTTCTTC. Amino acid sequence: CASSKRNNFALVKQFF.

This clone occurred a few times. The V gene is TRBV15, the J gene TRBJ2-1; weak D call: TRBD2 (5 bases). CDR3 length equals 17 residues. The germline V and J ends were trimmed by 5 bases and 6 bases, with 23 bases remaining between them. Germline-derived CDR1 and CDR2 are LNHNV and YYDKDF (reference sequence). The CDR3 loop is CATSGRVPLGSGNEQFF. The CDR3 DNA is TGTGCCACCAGCGGGAGAGTCCCGCTAGGATCCGGCAATGAGCAGTTCTTC.

Only a few counts were recorded for this clone. The chain is built from TRBV29-1 and TRBJ2-3, with a possible D match to TRBD1 (6 bases). Trimming removed 4 bases from V and 3 bases from J, with 14 bases in between. Per germline, CDR1 SQVTM and CDR2 ANQGSEA. The CDR3 covers 14 residues. CDR3: CSVGPRGSTDTQYF. The CDR3 DNA sequence: TGCAGCGTTGGACCGAGGGGGTCGACAGATACGCAGTATTTT.

The chain has TRBV2 and TRBJ1-5; D gene unclear. Trimming stripped 6 bases from V and 4 bases from J, with 13 bases between. The length of the CDR3 is 14 residues. The germline CDR1 and CDR2 sequences are SNHLY and FYNNEI. CDR3 loop: CASSPHRENQPQHF. CDR3 DNA sequence: TGTGCCAGCAGCCCGCACCGGGAAAATCAGCCCCAGCATTTT.

The chain has TRBV12-2 and TRBJ1-1. TRBV12-2 has pseudogene status. The CDR3 totals 16 residues. As DNA, the CDR3 is TGTGCAAGTCGCTTATCGATCGCGGGGGCGAACACTGAAGCTTTCTTT. Translating gives CASRLSIAGANTEAFF.

The genes are TRBV6-5 and TRBJ1-1; D is possibly TRBD1 (6 bases). CDR1 and CDR2 (germline): MNHEY, SVGAGI. The CDR3 has 15 residues. Trimming removed 6 bases from V and 2 bases from J, with 16 bases in between. CDR3 amino acids: CASRTPTGYNTEAFF. Here the CDR3 DNA reads TGTGCCAGCAGGACCCCGACAGGATATAACACTGAAGCTTTCTTT.

The sample holds a few counts of this clone. This rearrangement joins TRBV19 to TRBJ2-3, with TRBD2 matching over 7 bases. CDR1 and CDR2 (germline): LNHDA, SQIVND (reference sequence). With V trimmed by 10 bases and J by 0 bases, 7 bases remained unmatched. The CDR3 contains 14 residues. CDR3 residues: CATQIGGSTDTQYF. For the CDR3, the DNA is TGTGCCACCCAAATCGGGGGGAGCACAGATACGCAGTATTTT.

J is TRBJ1-1 and V is TRBV11-2; maybe TRBD1 (6 bases). This CDR3 has 14 amino acids. V gave up 3 bases and J gave up 3 bases, with 11 bases separating them. The germline gives CDR1 SGHAT, CDR2 FQNNGV. DNA for the CDR3: TGTGCCAGCAGCTTTAAACAGGGATACACTGAAGCTTTCTTT. Amino acids: CASSFKQGYTEAFF.

This clone was recorded a few times. The V and J genes are TRBV28 and TRBJ2-1; D not resolved. Per the germline V gene, CDR1 is MDHEN and CDR2 is SYDVKM. Trimming stripped 5 bases from V and 10 bases from J, with 15 bases between. This CDR3 spans 13 amino acids. This CDR3 is CASSPSGPGEQFF. The CDR3 DNA reads as TGTGCCAGCAGTCCAAGTGGCCCCGGGGAGCAGTTCTTC.

The J gene is TRBJ2-6, the V gene TRBV7-2; perhaps D is TRBD1 or TRBD2 (5 bases each). The CDR3 consists of 14 residues. CDR1 is SGHTA, CDR2 FQGNSA, per germline. The V gene lost 3 bases and the J gene lost 14 bases, with 17 bases spanning the gap. CDR3 sequence: CASSLIRDGGFLTF. In DNA, the CDR3 is TGTGCCAGCAGCTTGATTCGGGACGGAGGATTCCTGACTTTC.

The genes are TRBV7-2 and TRBJ2-5, with a weak D call TRBD2 (6 bases). Germline CDR1 SGHTA, CDR2 FQGNSA. The CDR3 totals 15 residues. Deletions cut 5 bases from V and 4 bases from J, with 17 bases between. The CDR3 coding sequence is TGTGCCAGCAGCCTGAATGGCGTCGGGGGAGAGACCCAGTACTTC. It translates to CASSLNGVGGETQYF.

J is TRBJ2-2 and V is TRBV7-2, with TRBD2 matching over 9 bases. CDR1 is SGHTA and CDR2 is FQGNSA in the germline V gene. The CDR3 has 17 amino acids. With V trimmed by 0 bases and J by 0 bases, 2 bases remained unmatched. CDR3 in DNA: TGTGCCAGCAGCTTAGCTAGCGGGAGTACGAACACCGGGGAGCTGTTTTTT. Residues: CASSLASGSTNTGELFF.

V and J are TRBV4-1 and TRBJ1-2, with unresolved D. The germline gives CDR1 MGHRA, CDR2 YSYEKL. Trimming removed 4 bases from V and 8 bases from J, with 11 bases in between. This CDR3 region has 12 residues. The CDR3 reads CASSPYLGGYTF. CDR3 nucleotide sequence: TGCGCCAGCAGCCCTTACCTCGGGGGCTACACCTTC.

This clone has just a few counts. The rearrangement joins TRBV28 to TRBJ2-4, with TRBD1 matching 7 bases. The CDR3 sequence is 15 residues long. Germline V lookup: CDR1 MDHEN, CDR2 SYDVKM. V gave up 6 bases and J gave up 4 bases; unmatched junction bases: 9. DNA for the CDR3: TGTGCCAGCAGCTGGGGCACGGGACAGAAAAACATTCAGTACTTC. This codes for CASSWGTGQKNIQYF. Using reference TRBV28 and TRBJ2-4 for the parts outside the CDR3, the full variable domain is DVKVTQSSRYLVKRTGEKVFLECVQDMDHENMFWYRQDPGLGLRLIYFSYDVKMKEKGDIPEGYSVSREKKERFSLILESASTNQTSMYLCASSWGTGQKNIQYFGAGTRLSVL.

This clone was picked up a small number of times. Written as DNA, the CDR3 is TGTGCCAGCAGCTTCAGTTACAATGAGCAGTTCTTC. It encodes CASSFSYNEQFF. The J gene is TRBJ2-1, the V gene TRBV5-5; D remains ambiguous. V gave up 2 bases and J gave up 4 bases, with 4 bases separating them. The CDR3 loop spans 12 amino acids. In germline, CDR1 is SGHKS, CDR2 YYEKEE (reference sequence).

The chain carries TRBV7-2 and TRBJ2-5; D remains ambiguous. Germline V CDR1 and CDR2: SGHTA, FQGNSA. This CDR3 has 13 residues. Between the trimmed V and J ends, which lost 5 bases and 5 bases, there was a span of 12 bases. The CDR3 here is CASSTAIRETQYF. The CDR3 DNA sequence: TGTGCCAGCAGCACAGCGATCCGGGAGACCCAGTACTTC.

The chain uses TRBV7-2 and TRBJ2-7, with 7 bases identical to TRBD1. The junction had 9 bases not matched to a gene; V was cut back by 1 base and J by 3 bases. Germline V gives CDR1 SGHTA, CDR2 FQGNSA. The CDR3 runs to 16 residues. The chain's CDR3 is CASSLGASGGSYEQYF. CDR3 DNA: TGTGCCAGCAGCTTAGGAGCGTCAGGGGGAAGCTACGAGCAGTACTTC.

This clone has just a few counts. CDR3 amino acids: CSAEGTGSTEQYF. The CDR3 DNA is TGCAGCGCCGAGGGGACAGGGTCCACCGAGCAGTACTTC. The chain uses TRBV29-1 and TRBJ2-7, with 9 bases that match TRBD1. The CDR3 sequence is 13 residues long. From germline, CDR1 is SQVTM and CDR2 ANQGSEA. The ends lost 7 bases at V and 6 bases at J; junction bases unmatched: 10.

The rearrangement uses TRBV20-1 and TRBJ1-2; D might be TRBD1 (5 bases). CDR1 is DFQATT, CDR2 SNEGSKA, per germline (reference sequence). The CDR3 has 11 residues. V gave up 6 bases and J gave up 6 bases, with 11 bases separating them. The CDR3 here is CSADSVHGYTF. The CDR3 nucleotides are TGCAGTGCCGACAGCGTTCATGGCTACACCTTC.

CDR3 sequence reads: CASSSGELAATDTQYF. As DNA, the CDR3 is TGTGCCAGCAGTTCAGGGGAGCTAGCGGCCACAGATACGCAGTATTTT. The chain uses TRBV28 and TRBJ2-3; a possible D gene is TRBD2 (7 bases). This CDR3 is 16 amino acids long. The V end lost 4 bases, the J end lost 2 bases, and 16 bases lay between the germline ends. Per the germline V gene, CDR1 is MDHEN and CDR2 is SYDVKM.

The chain joins TRBV5-1 to TRBJ2-6; possibly TRBD2 for D (6 bases). Germline CDR1 SGHRS, CDR2 YFSETQ. The CDR3 is 18 amino acids. V lost 0 bases to trimming and J lost 0 bases, with 13 bases between them. CDR3 sequence reads: CASSLVAGLSSGANVLTF. DNA of the CDR3: TGCGCCAGCAGCTTGGTGGCAGGACTAAGCTCTGGGGCCAACGTCCTGACTTTC.